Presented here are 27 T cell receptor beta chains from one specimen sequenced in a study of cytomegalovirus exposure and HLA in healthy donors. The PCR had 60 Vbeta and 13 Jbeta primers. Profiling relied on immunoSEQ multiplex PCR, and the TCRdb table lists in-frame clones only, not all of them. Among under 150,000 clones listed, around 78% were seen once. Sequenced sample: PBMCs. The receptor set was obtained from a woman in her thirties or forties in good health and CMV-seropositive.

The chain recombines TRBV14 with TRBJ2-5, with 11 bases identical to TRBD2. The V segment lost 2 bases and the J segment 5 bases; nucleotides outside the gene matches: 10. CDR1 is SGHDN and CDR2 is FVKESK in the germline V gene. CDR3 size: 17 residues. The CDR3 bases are TGTGCCAGCAGCCAATTCGACACTAGCGGGAGTAGGGAGACCCAGTACTTC. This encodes CASSQFDTSGSRETQYF. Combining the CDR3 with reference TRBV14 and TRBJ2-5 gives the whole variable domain EAGVTQFPSHSVIEKGQTVTLRCDPISGHDNLYWYRRVMGKEIKFLLHFVKESKQDESGMPNNRFLAERTGGTYSTLKVQPAELEDSGVYFCASSQFDTSGSRETQYFGPGTRLLVL.

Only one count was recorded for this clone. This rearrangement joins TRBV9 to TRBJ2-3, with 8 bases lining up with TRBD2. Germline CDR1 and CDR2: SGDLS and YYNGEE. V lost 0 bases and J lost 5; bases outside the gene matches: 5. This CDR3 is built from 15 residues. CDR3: CASSVDGRAGDTQYF. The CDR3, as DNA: TGTGCCAGCAGCGTAGACGGGAGGGCCGGAGATACGCAGTATTTT.

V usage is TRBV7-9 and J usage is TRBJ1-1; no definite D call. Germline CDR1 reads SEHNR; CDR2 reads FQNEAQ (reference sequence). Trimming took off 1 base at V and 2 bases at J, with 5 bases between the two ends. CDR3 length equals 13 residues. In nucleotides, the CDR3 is TGTGCCAGCAGCTTAGAAGCCAACACTGAAGCTTTCTTT. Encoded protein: CASSLEANTEAFF.

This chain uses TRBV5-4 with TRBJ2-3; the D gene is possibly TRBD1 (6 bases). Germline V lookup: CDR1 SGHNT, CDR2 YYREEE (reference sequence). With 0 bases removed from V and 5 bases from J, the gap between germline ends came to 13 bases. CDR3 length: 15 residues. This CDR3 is CASSLGPGAGDTQYF. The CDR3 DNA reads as TGTGCCAGCAGCTTGGGTCCAGGGGCGGGAGATACGCAGTATTTT.

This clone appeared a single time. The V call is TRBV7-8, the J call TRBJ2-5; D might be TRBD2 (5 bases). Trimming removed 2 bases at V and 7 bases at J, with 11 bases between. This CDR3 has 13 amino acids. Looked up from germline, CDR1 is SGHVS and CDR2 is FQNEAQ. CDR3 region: CASSLSSAGTQYF. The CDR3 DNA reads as TGTGCCAGCAGCTTAAGCAGCGCGGGGACCCAGTACTTC.

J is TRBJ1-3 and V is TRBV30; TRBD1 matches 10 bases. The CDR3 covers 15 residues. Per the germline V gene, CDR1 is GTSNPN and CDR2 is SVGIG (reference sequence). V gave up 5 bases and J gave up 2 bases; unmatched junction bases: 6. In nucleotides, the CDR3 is TGTGCCTGGGGCCGACAGGGGGCAGCTGGAAACACCATATATTTT. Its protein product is CAWGRQGAAGNTIYF. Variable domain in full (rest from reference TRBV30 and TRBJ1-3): SQTIHQWPATLVQPVGSPLSLECTVEGTSNPNLYWYRQAAGRGLQLLFYSVGIGQISSEVPQNLSASRPQDRQFILSSKKLLLSDSGFYLCAWGRQGAAGNTIYFGEGSWLTVV.

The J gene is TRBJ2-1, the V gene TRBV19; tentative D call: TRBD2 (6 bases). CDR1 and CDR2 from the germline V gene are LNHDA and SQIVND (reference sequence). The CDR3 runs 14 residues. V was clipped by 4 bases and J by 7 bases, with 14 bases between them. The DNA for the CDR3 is TGTGCCAGTAGTACTTACAGCGCGGGGAATGAGCAGTTCTTC. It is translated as CASSTYSAGNEQFF.

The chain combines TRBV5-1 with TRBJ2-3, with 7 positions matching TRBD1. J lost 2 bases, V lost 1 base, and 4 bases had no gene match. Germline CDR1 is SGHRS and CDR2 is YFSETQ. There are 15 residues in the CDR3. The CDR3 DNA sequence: TGCGCCAGCAGCTTGATACAGGGGACCACAGATACGCAGTATTTT. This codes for CASSLIQGTTDTQYF. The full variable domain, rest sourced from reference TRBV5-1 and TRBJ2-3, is KAGVTQTPRYLIKTRGQQVTLSCSPISGHRSVSWYQQTPGQGLQFLFEYFSETQRNKGNFPGRFSGRQFSNSRSEMNVSTLELGDSALYLCASSLIQGTTDTQYFGPGTRLTVL.

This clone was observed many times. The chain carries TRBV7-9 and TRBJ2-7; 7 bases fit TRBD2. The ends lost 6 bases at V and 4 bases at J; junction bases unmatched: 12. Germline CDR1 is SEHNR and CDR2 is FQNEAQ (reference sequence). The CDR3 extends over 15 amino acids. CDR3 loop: CASRGPGEGRYEQYF. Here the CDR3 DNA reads TGTGCCAGCAGGGGACCCGGGGAGGGACGGTACGAGCAGTACTTC.

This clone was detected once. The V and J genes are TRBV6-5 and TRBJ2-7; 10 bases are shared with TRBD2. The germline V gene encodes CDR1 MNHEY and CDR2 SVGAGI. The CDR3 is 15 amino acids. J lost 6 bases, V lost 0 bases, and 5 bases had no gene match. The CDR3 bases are TGTGCCAGCAGTTACTCGAAACTAGCGGGAAGCGAGCAGTACTTC. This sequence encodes CASSYSKLAGSEQYF.

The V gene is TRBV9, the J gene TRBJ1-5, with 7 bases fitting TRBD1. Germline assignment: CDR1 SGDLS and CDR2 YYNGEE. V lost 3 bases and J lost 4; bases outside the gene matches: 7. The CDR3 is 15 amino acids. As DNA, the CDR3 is TGTGCCAGCAGCGAGTCAGGGGGTCGGAATCAGCCCCAGCATTTT. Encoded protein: CASSESGGRNQPQHF. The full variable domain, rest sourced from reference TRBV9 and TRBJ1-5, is DSGVTQTPKHLITATGQRVTLRCSPRSGDLSVYWYQQSLDQGLQFLIQYYNGEERAKGNILERFSAQQFPDLHSELNLSSLELGDSALYFCASSESGGRNQPQHFGDGTRLSIL.

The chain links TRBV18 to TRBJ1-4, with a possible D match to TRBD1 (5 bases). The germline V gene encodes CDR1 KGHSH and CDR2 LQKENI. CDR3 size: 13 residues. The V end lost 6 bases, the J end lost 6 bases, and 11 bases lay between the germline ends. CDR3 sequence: CASSIKGDEKLFF. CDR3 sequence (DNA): TGTGCCAGCTCCATAAAAGGGGATGAAAAACTGTTTTTT.

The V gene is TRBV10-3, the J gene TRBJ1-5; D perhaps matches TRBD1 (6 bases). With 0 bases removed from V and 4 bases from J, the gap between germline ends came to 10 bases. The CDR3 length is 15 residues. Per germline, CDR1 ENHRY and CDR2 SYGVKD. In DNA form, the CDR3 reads TGTGCCATCAGTGAGTCAGGGGGTGGGAATCAGCCCCAGCATTTT. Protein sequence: CAISESGGGNQPQHF.

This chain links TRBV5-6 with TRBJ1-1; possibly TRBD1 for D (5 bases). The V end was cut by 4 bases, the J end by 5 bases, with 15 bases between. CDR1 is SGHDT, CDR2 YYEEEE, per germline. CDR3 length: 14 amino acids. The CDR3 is CASSPVGGWTEAFF. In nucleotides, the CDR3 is TGTGCCAGCAGCCCCGTCGGGGGATGGACTGAAGCTTTCTTT.

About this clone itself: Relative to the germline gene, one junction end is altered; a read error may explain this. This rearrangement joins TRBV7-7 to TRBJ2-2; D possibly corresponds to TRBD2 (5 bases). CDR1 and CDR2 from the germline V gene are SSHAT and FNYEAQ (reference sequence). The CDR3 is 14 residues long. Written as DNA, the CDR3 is TGTGCTAGCAGCTTGAGGGTAGGCGCCGGGGAGCTGTTTTTT. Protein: CASSLRVGAGELFF.

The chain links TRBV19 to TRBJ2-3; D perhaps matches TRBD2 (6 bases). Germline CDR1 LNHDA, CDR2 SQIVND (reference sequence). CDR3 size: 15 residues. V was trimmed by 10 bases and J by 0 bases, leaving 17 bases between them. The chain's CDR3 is CATQRTIASTDTQYF. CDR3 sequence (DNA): TGTGCCACCCAGCGGACTATTGCTAGCACAGATACGCAGTATTTT.

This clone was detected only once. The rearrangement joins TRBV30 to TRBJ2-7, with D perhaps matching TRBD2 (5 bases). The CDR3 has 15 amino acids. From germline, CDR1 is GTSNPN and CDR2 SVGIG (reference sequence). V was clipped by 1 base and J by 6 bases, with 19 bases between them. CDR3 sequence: CAWSAWGGGPREQYF. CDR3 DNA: TGTGCCTGGAGTGCTTGGGGTGGAGGACCTCGCGAGCAGTACTTC.

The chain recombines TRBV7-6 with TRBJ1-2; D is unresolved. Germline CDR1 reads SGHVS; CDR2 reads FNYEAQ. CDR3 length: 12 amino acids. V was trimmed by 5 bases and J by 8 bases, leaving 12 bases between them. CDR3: CASSAQVGGYTF. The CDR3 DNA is TGTGCCAGCAGCGCGCAGGTTGGCGGCTACACCTTC.

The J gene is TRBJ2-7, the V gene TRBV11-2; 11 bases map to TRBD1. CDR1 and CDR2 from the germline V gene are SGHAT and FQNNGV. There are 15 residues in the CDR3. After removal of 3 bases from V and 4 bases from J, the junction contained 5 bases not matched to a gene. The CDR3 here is CASSLSGTGGYEQYF. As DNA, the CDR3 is TGTGCCAGCAGCTTGTCTGGGACAGGGGGTTACGAGCAGTACTTC.

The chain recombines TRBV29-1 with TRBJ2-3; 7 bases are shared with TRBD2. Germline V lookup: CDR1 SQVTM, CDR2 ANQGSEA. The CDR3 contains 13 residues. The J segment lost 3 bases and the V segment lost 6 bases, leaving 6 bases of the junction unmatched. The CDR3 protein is CSVHGGVTDTQYF. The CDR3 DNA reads TGCAGCGTCCATGGGGGGGTAACAGATACGCAGTATTTT.

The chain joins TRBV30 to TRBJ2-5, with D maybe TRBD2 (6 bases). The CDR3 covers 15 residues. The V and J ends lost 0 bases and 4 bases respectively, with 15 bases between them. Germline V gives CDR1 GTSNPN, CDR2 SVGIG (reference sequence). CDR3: CAWSVGVGGGETQYF. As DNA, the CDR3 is TGTGCCTGGAGTGTAGGCGTGGGAGGCGGAGAGACCCAGTACTTC.

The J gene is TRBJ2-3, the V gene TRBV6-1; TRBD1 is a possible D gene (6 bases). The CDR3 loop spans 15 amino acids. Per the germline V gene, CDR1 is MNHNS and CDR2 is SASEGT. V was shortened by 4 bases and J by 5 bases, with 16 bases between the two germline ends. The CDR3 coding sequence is TGTGCCAGCAGTGCCAGCGTGGGGGCGGTAGATACGCAGTATTTT. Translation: CASSASVGAVDTQYF.

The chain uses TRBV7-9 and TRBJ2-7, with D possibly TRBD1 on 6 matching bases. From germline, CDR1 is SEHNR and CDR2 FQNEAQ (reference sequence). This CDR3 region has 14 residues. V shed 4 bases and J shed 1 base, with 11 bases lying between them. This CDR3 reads CASSSDRSSYEQYF. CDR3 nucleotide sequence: TGTGCCAGCAGCTCGGACAGATCATCCTACGAGCAGTACTTC.

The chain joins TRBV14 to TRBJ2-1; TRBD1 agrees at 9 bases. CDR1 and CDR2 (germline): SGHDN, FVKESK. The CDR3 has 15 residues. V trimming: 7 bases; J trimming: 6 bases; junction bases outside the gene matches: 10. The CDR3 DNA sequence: TGTGCCAGCAACAAGCGGACAGGGGTTCCCAATGAGCAGTTCTTC. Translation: CASNKRTGVPNEQFF. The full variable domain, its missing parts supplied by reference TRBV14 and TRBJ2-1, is EAGVTQFPSHSVIEKGQTVTLRCDPISGHDNLYWYRRVMGKEIKFLLHFVKESKQDESGMPNNRFLAERTGGTYSTLKVQPAELEDSGVYFCASNKRTGVPNEQFFGPGTRLTVL.

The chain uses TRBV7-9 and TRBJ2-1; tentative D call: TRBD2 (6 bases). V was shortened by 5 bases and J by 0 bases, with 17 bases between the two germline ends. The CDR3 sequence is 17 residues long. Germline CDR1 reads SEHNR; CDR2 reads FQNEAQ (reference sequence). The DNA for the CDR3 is TGTGCCAGCAGCCGCCATAGCGGCTTTAGCTCCTACAATGAGCAGTTCTTC. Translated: CASSRHSGFSSYNEQFF.

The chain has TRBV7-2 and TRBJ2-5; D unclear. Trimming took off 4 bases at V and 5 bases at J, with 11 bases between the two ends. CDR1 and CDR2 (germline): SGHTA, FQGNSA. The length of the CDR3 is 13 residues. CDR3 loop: CASSSRVGETQYF. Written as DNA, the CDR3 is TGTGCCAGCAGCTCCCGAGTCGGTGAGACCCAGTACTTC.

The CDR3 bases are TGTGCCACCCGGGGGGGAGCAGACACCATATATTTT. This encodes CATRGGADTIYF. The chain recombines TRBV10-3 with TRBJ1-3; maybe TRBD1 (5 bases). V was clipped by 10 bases and J by 8 bases, with 15 bases between them. Germline V gene data show CDR1 as ENHRY and CDR2 as SYGVKD. The CDR3 is made up of 12 amino acids.